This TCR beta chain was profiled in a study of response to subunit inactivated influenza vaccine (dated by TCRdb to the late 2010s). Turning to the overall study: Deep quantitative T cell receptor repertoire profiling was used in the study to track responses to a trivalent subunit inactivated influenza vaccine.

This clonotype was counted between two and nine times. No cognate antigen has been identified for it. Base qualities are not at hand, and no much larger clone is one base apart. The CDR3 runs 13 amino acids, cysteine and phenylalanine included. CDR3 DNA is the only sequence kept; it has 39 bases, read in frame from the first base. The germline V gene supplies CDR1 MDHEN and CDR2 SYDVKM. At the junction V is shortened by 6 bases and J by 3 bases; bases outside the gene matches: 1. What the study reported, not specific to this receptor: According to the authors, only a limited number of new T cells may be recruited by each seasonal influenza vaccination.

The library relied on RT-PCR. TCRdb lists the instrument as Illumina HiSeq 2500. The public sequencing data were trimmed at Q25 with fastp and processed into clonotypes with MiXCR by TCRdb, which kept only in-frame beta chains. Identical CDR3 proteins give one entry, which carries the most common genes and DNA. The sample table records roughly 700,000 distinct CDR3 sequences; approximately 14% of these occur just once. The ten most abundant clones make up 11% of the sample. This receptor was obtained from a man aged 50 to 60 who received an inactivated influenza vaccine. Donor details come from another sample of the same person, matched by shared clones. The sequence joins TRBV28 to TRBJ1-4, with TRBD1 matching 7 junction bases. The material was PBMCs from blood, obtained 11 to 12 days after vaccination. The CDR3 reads CASRTGSNEKLFF. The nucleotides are TGTGCCAGCAGGACAGGGTCTAATGAAAAACTGTTTTTT. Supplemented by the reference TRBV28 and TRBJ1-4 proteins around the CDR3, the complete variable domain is DVKVTQSSRYLVKRTGEKVFLECVQDMDHENMFWYRQDPGLGLRLIYFSYDVKMKEKGDIPEGYSVSREKKERFSLILESASTNQTSMYLCASRTGSNEKLFFGSGTQLSVL.